The 3 T cell receptor beta chains reported below all come from one sample, sequenced in a study of blood T cell repertoires in COVID-19. The data were produced by immunoSEQ multiplex PCR, yet TCRdb's version contains in-frame clones alone and is incomplete. Of under 300,000 clones in the sample, around 84% are singletons; the top ten hold less than 8.5%. Sequenced material: peripheral blood. These receptors originate from a woman in her seventies with active or convalescent COVID-19.

The chain employs TRBV21-1 and TRBJ2-3; TRBD1, as called in the table, went unchecked against the DNA. TRBV21-1 is annotated as a pseudogene. This CDR3 has 17 residues. The CDR3, as DNA: TGTGCCAGCCGCGAGGGGGCTCCGGGACAGAACACAGATACGCAGTATTTT. Translated, it gives CASREGAPGQNTDTQYF.

The chain recombines TRBV23-1 with TRBJ1-1, with 9 positions matching TRBD1. TRBV23-1 is an ORF for which the function is uncertain. This CDR3 region has 19 residues. V lost 3 bases to trimming and J lost 1 base; unmatched junction nucleotides: 15. CDR3 bases: TGCGCCAGCAGTCAGGGCCCCCGGGGAGGGACAGGGCGGAACACTGAAGCTTTCTTT. Amino acid sequence: CASSQGPRGGTGRNTEAFF.

This clone was picked up a small number of times. V usage is TRBV4-3 and J usage is TRBJ1-2; D might be TRBD1 (5 bases). CDR3 length: 15 amino acids. Germline V gene sequence: CDR1 LGHNA, CDR2 YSLEER. Trimming left V 0 bases short and J 3 bases short, with 11 bases between. The CDR3 nucleotides read TGCGCCAGCAGCCAAGAACACAGGAATTACTATGGCTACACCTTC. Translated, it gives CASSQEHRNYYGYTF.